Below are 22 T cell receptor beta chains sequenced from a single sample in a study of vaccination and CD4 T cells after COVID-19. The study sequenced cultured CD4+ T cell DNA using the Oncomine TCR Beta short-read assay. MiXCR was run by TCRdb on the PCR reads, yielding one entry per CDR3 protein. This sample has some 10,000 distinct CDR3 sequences, with roughly 63% found just once. Specified treatment: roughly 10-day PBMC culture with coronavirus spike peptide pools or control peptides (ViraFEST assay). These receptors' targets are unknown. Input material: CD4+ T cells from blood, cultured in vitro. Receptors originate from a human donor who had recovered from COVID-19.

This clonotype was observed once. The chain employs TRBV9 and TRBJ2-5, with 7 bases fitting TRBD1. Per the germline V gene, CDR1 is SGDLS and CDR2 is YYNGEE. The trim removed 3 bases at V and 7 bases at J, leaving 12 bases unmatched. CDR3 length: 15 amino acids. The CDR3 DNA follows: TGTGCCAGCAGCGCCGAACAGGGGACCGGGGTGACCCAGTACTTC. Translated: CASSAEQGTGVTQYF.

This chain uses TRBV11-2 with TRBJ2-5, with 15 positions matching TRBD2. The junction had 9 bases not matched to a gene; V was cut back by 5 bases and J by 5 bases. The length of the CDR3 is 17 residues. Germline CDR1 SGHAT, CDR2 FQNNGV. The chain's CDR3 is CASSLGLAGGLGETQYF. CDR3 sequence (DNA): TGTGCCAGCAGCCTCGGACTAGCGGGAGGGTTGGGGGAGACCCAGTACTTC.

The chain recombines TRBV24-1 with TRBJ1-2; D might be TRBD1 (5 bases). This CDR3 is built from 16 residues. Trimming took 3 bases from V and 4 from J, leaving 17 bases between them. Germline V gene data show CDR1 as KGHDR and CDR2 as SFDVKD. The CDR3, as DNA: TGTGCCACCAGTGATGCGACAGCCAAATCTTTCTATGGCTACACCTTC. Translated: CATSDATAKSFYGYTF.

The chain combines TRBV18 with TRBJ2-7; 7 nucleotides match TRBD1. With 3 bases clipped from V and 3 bases from J, the junction kept 2 bases outside the gene matches. This CDR3 has 13 amino acids. Germline V gene lookup returns CDR1 KGHSH and CDR2 LQKENI. The CDR3 sequence is CASSPGQLYEQYF. In DNA form, the CDR3 reads TGTGCCAGCTCACCGGGACAGCTCTACGAGCAGTACTTC.

There are a few counts of this clonotype. The chain uses TRBV7-2 and TRBJ2-1; D gene ambiguous. The V gene lost 2 bases and the J gene lost 11 bases, with 1 base spanning the gap. This CDR3 contains 9 residues. The germline CDR1 and CDR2 sequences are SGHTA and FQGNSA. The CDR3 nucleotides are TGTGCCAGCAGCTTAAAGCAGTTCTTC. Translating it yields CASSLKQFF.

As regards this clonotype: Relative to the germline gene, one junction end is altered; a read error may explain this. The chain is built from TRBV2 and TRBJ2-3; D might be TRBD1 (7 bases). Germline V CDR1 and CDR2: SNHLY, FYNNEI. The CDR3 consists of 11 residues. The CDR3 nucleotides are TGCGCCAGCAGGGGGGCAGATACGCAGTATTTT. Translating gives CASRGADTQYF.

With respect to this clonotype: The germline gene is not matched at one end of the junction; a read error may be the cause. CDR3 amino acids: CSVRDKGSGEKLFF. CDR3 nucleotide sequence: TGCAGTGTTAGAGATAAAGGGTCCGGTGAAAAACTGTTTTTT. The V gene is TRBV20-1, the J gene TRBJ1-4; no reliable D call. CDR1 is DFQATT, CDR2 SNEGSKA, per germline (reference sequence). The CDR3 sequence is 14 residues long.

The chain joins TRBV7-6 to TRBJ2-7; 9 bases are shared with TRBD2. V dropped 1 base and J dropped 7; count of bases not matched to a gene: 11. This CDR3 spans 16 amino acids. Per the germline V gene, CDR1 is SGHVS and CDR2 is FNYEAQ. CDR3 bases: TGTGCCAGCAGCTTAGGCGGTAGCGGGAGACGCCATGAGCAGTACTTC. It encodes CASSLGGSGRRHEQYF. Looking up the rest from reference TRBV7-6 and TRBJ2-7 gives the full variable domain: GAGVSQSPRYKVTKRGQDVALRCDPISGHVSLYWYRQALGQGPEFLTYFNYEAQQDKSGLPNDRFSAERPEGSISTLTIQRTEQRDSAMYRCASSLGGSGRRHEQYFGPGTRLTVT.

This clonotype was observed a few times. J is TRBJ1-5 and V is TRBV2; weak D call: TRBD1 (6 bases). Germline values: CDR1 SNHLY, CDR2 FYNNEI. V lost 5 bases and J lost 0, with 8 bases in between. This CDR3 comprises 14 residues. The CDR3 nucleotides read TGTGCCAGCAGTCGACAGGATAGCAATCAGCCCCAGCATTTT. Residues: CASSRQDSNQPQHF.

V gene TRBV20-1 combines with J gene TRBJ2-2; D is perhaps TRBD2 (5 bases). V lost 6 bases and J lost 4, with 15 bases in between. This CDR3 is built from 14 residues. Per germline, CDR1 DFQATT and CDR2 SNEGSKA (reference sequence). This chain's CDR3 is CSATPSSATGELFF. The CDR3 region has the DNA TGCAGTGCCACCCCTAGCAGTGCCACCGGGGAGCTGTTTTTT.

This chain uses TRBV30 with TRBJ1-6, with D tentatively TRBD1 (6 bases). CDR1 and CDR2 (germline): GTSNPN, SVGIG (reference sequence). The CDR3 runs to 13 residues. V was pared by 4 bases and J by 10 bases, with 14 bases between. The CDR3 is CAWKDYRASPLHF. CDR3 sequence (DNA): TGTGCCTGGAAGGACTACAGGGCGTCACCCCTCCACTTT.

The chain joins TRBV19 to TRBJ2-7; a possible D gene is TRBD2 (6 bases). The J call may not be correct, given that the DNA end is closer to TRBJ2-5. CDR3 length: 13 residues. Germline lookup yields CDR1 LNHDA and CDR2 SQIVND (reference sequence). The CDR3, as DNA: TGTGCCAGTAGTACCTTAGCGGCGGAGACCCAGTACTTC. Translated, it gives CASSTLAAETQYF.

V is TRBV2 and J is TRBJ2-5; 7 bases are a match to TRBD2. This CDR3 contains 14 residues. Germline lookup yields CDR1 SNHLY and CDR2 FYNNEI. Trimming removed 1 base from V and 7 bases from J; junction bases left unmatched: 6. DNA of the CDR3: TGTGCCAGCAGTGAAGGTCGGGGGAGGGGGACCCAGTACTTC. It encodes CASSEGRGRGTQYF.

J is TRBJ1-5 and V is TRBV7-9, with 8 bases that match TRBD1. Losses at the gene ends were 5 bases for V and 5 bases for J; bases not matched to a gene: 11. This CDR3 region has 16 residues. Germline CDR1 is SEHNR and CDR2 is FQNEAQ (reference sequence). DNA of the CDR3: TGTGCCAGCAGCCAACGAAGCGGACAGGGCTATCAGCCCCAGCATTTT. Amino acids: CASSQRSGQGYQPQHF.

The V gene is TRBV7-9, the J gene TRBJ2-4; TRBD2 matches 7 bases. This CDR3 region has 17 residues. V gave up 5 bases and J gave up 8 bases; unmatched junction bases: 18. Germline CDR1 is SEHNR and CDR2 is FQNEAQ (reference sequence). CDR3 coding DNA: TGTGCCAGCAGCCCCCCCGCGTGGGGAGGGGTGTCAGACATTCAGTACTTC. Translation: CASSPPAWGGVSDIQYF.

This clonotype was observed a handful of times. The rearrangement links TRBV6-1 to TRBJ2-5; TRBD2 agrees at 9 bases. The V and J ends lost 6 bases and 5 bases, in that order; junction bases with no gene match: 13. The CDR3 runs to 16 residues. Germline V gene data show CDR1 as MNHNS and CDR2 as SASEGT. CDR3 region: CASRETGTSTFETQYF. The DNA of the CDR3 is TGTGCCAGCAGGGAAACCGGGACTAGCACTTTCGAGACCCAGTACTTC.

The chain joins TRBV7-6 to TRBJ2-7; D is unresolved. The CDR3 runs 15 residues. V was pared by 1 base and J by 3 bases, with 13 bases between. Germline V gene sequence: CDR1 SGHVS, CDR2 FNYEAQ. The DNA for the CDR3 is TGTGCCAGCAGCTTAGATACGGGCCCCGGCTACGAGCAGTACTTC. Residues: CASSLDTGPGYEQYF.

CDR3 in amino acids: CASSARLYGYTF. The CDR3 DNA is TGTGCCAGCAGTGCTCGGTTATATGGCTACACCTTC. The V gene is TRBV2, the J gene TRBJ1-2, with D uncertain. CDR3 length equals 12 residues. Per the germline V gene, CDR1 is SNHLY and CDR2 is FYNNEI. The V end was cut by 4 bases, the J end by 5 bases, with 8 bases between. The complete variable domain, with remaining parts taken from reference TRBV2 and TRBJ1-2, reads EPEVTQTPSHQVTQMGQEVILRCVPISNHLYFYWYRQILGQKVEFLVSFYNNEISEKSEIFDDQFSVERPDGSNFTLKIRSTKLEDSAMYFCASSARLYGYTFGSGTRLTVV.

The chain recombines TRBV28 with TRBJ1-2, with a possible D match to TRBD1 (6 bases). CDR1 is MDHEN and CDR2 is SYDVKM in the germline V gene. The germline V and J ends were trimmed by 5 bases and 7 bases, with 11 bases remaining between them. This CDR3 contains 12 residues. Here the CDR3 DNA reads TGTGCCAGCAGTGGACGGGGGGCTGGCTACACCTTC. This codes for CASSGRGAGYTF.

This chain links TRBV15 with TRBJ2-5, with D unclear. The CDR3 has 13 amino acids. V lost 5 bases and J lost 5, with 12 bases in between. Germline lookup yields CDR1 LNHNV and CDR2 YYDKDF (reference sequence). CDR3 residues: CATSARFTETQYF. CDR3 nucleotide sequence: TGTGCCACCAGCGCCAGATTTACGGAGACCCAGTACTTC.

The genes are TRBV4-2 and TRBJ2-1; TRBD2 matches at 11 bases. Germline values: CDR1 LGHNA, CDR2 YNFKEQ. V lost 0 bases, J lost 15 bases, and 7 bases stayed unmatched. The CDR3 sequence is 14 residues long. The chain's CDR3 is CASSQDWTSGLPFF. The CDR3, as DNA: TGTGCCAGCAGCCAAGATTGGACTAGCGGGCTCCCGTTCTTC.

For the CDR3, the DNA is TGTGCCAGCAGCCCGTTACTCGGGGGAGAGACCCAGTACTTC. Translating it yields CASSPLLGGETQYF. This chain links TRBV2 with TRBJ2-5, with D possibly being TRBD2 (6 bases). Trimming took 6 bases from V and 4 from J, leaving 15 bases between them. The CDR3 covers 14 residues. Looked up from germline, CDR1 is SNHLY and CDR2 is FYNNEI.